Shown below are 10 T cell receptor beta chains from a single sample sequenced in a study of T cells in women clearing cervical HPV infection (dated by TCRdb to the late 2010s). The library came from the immunoSEQ multiplex PCR assay. Entries here come from immuneACCESS through TCRdb and include only in-frame sequences with V and J called. Some clones fail to appear in such tables; in the studies checked, an unresolved V gene covers under half of the shortfall, and the cause of the remainder is unknown. The sample table records 15,000 to 20,000 clones. Approximately 7.1% of the sample belongs to the ten largest clones. Sample: blood buffy coat. The receptors were sampled from a woman aged 18-70 years with a cervical HPV16 infection that either progressed to CIN3+ or cleared (not recorded which).

By frequency, this clone is medium-sized. The read ends 3 residues shy of where the CDR3 ends; the end is completed using the germline J gene. This chain uses TRBV18 with TRBJ2-7; 7 bases align to TRBD1. CDR1 is KGHSH, CDR2 LQKENI, per germline. The CDR3 totals 14 residues. The trim removed 3 bases at V and 2 bases at J, leaving 4 bases unmatched. CDR3 amino acids: CASSPSTGPYEQYF. The CDR3 DNA, read in part, is TGTGCCAGCTCACCTTCGACAGGGCCCTACGAG.

The chain's CDR3 is CSVEDWAVNTDTQYF. The CDR3 bases that were read are TGCAGCGTTGAAGATTGGGCAGTCAACACAGATACG. This rearrangement joins TRBV29-1 to TRBJ2-3, with D uncertain. From the germline J gene comes the end of the CDR3, since the read stops 3 residues before it. V was clipped by 0 bases and J by 2 bases, with 12 bases between them. CDR3 length: 15 residues. Looked up from germline, CDR1 is SQVTM and CDR2 is ANQGSEA.

As regards this clone: With the read ending 3 residues before the CDR3 end, the germline J gene is used to fill in that end. This sequence joins TRBV6-2 or TRBV6-3 and TRBJ1-4; 9 positions agree with TRBD1. Germline trimming cut 2 bases from V and 6 bases from J; bases unmatched to any gene: 4. This CDR3 comprises 15 residues. Germline V gene lookup returns CDR1 MNHEY and CDR2 SVGEGT. Partial CDR3 DNA: TGTGCCAGCAGTTACCCGGACAGGGGTGATGAAAAA. It yields the protein CASSYPDRGDEK. The entire CDR3 reads CASSYPDRGDEKLFF.

With regard to this clone: The sequence runs out 3 residues before the end of the CDR3; the remainder is reconstructed from the germline J gene. The chain has TRBV20-1 and TRBJ2-1; 11 bases map to TRBD1. J was trimmed by 4 bases and V by 5 bases; bases with no gene match: 10. The CDR3 is 16 amino acids. Germline CDR1 is DFQATT and CDR2 is SNEGSKA (reference sequence). The CDR3 here is CSASSPGDRGYNEQFF. The CDR3 bases that were read are TGCAGTGCTTCATCTCCGGGGGACAGGGGGTACAATGAG.

Comment on this clone: From the germline J gene comes the end of the CDR3, since the read stops 3 residues before it. The chain combines TRBV9 with TRBJ2-7, with 11 bases that match TRBD2. The V and J ends lost 4 bases and 6 bases, in that order; junction bases with no gene match: 15. Germline V gene lookup returns CDR1 SGDLS and CDR2 YYNGEE. The CDR3 is 17 residues long. CDR3 amino acids: CASSPHPVAGGQFEQYF. CDR3 DNA, as far as it was read: TGTGCCAGCAGCCCACACCCCGTAGCGGGGGGGCAGTTCGAG.

On this clone itself: The read ends 3 residues before the CDR3 terminus; that terminus is restored from the germline J gene. The chain uses TRBV19 and TRBJ2-2; D may be TRBD2 (5 bases). The CDR3 length is 13 residues. Germline CDR1 reads LNHDA; CDR2 reads SQIVND (reference sequence). V shed 3 bases and J shed 7 bases, with 9 bases lying between them. The sequenced part of the CDR3 DNA is TGTGCCAGTAGTATTAAGAGGGTCGGGGAG. Translation gives CASSIKRVGE. The complete CDR3 reads CASSIKRVGELFF.

Regarding this clone: The sequenced fragment ends 3 residues before the CDR3 boundary, so the rest is inferred from the germline J gene. The identical CDR3 is also encoded by other nucleotide sequences in the sample. This sequence joins TRBV20-1 and TRBJ2-5; 8 bases align to TRBD2. V lost 1 base, J lost 4 bases, and 5 bases stayed unmatched. Germline V gene data show CDR1 as DFQATT and CDR2 as SNEGSKA (reference sequence). The CDR3 covers 14 residues. The CDR3: CSARGGLAGETQYF. The CDR3 DNA, read in part, is TGCAGTGCTAGAGGTGGGCTAGCGGGAGAGACC.

A word on this clone: The read ends 3 residues early relative to the CDR3; the germline J gene fills the gap. This sample includes further DNA sequences coding for the same CDR3. This chain links TRBV10-2 with TRBJ2-5, with D possibly being TRBD1 (6 bases). Germline V gene lookup returns CDR1 WSHSY and CDR2 SAAADI. The CDR3 covers 14 residues. V was clipped by 4 bases and J by 5 bases, with 14 bases between them. The CDR3 here is CASSGGLAGETQYF. The sequenced part of the CDR3 DNA is TGCGCCAGCAGTGGGGGGCTAGCAGGCGAGACC.

Here the CDR3 reads CAWSRQGATNEQFF. The covered CDR3 bases are TGTGCCTGGAGCCGACAGGGGGCAACGAATGAG. This chain uses TRBV30 with TRBJ2-1; TRBD1 matches 10 bases. The read gets to within 3 residues of the CDR3 end, and the germline J gene fills in the rest. Trimming at V came to 3 bases and at J to 7 bases, leaving 6 bases not matched to a gene. CDR1 and CDR2 from the germline V gene are GTSNPN and SVGIG (reference sequence). CDR3 length: 14 amino acids.

In regard to this clone: The junction differs from germline at one of its ends, possibly a read error. The DNA ends 3 residues before the CDR3 does, and the rest of the CDR3 is filled in from the germline J gene. V usage is TRBV4-2 and J usage is TRBJ1-1; 8 bases match TRBD1. Looked up from germline, CDR1 is LGHNA and CDR2 is YNFKEQ. The CDR3 runs 14 residues. The covered CDR3 bases are TGCGCCAGCAGCCCCCAGGGGGCGGACACTGAA. Protein product: CASSPQGADTE. The full CDR3 protein is CASSPQGADTEAFF.